The table lists the clone carrying this TCR beta chain with a count of one. This record comes from a study of T cell responses to AZD1222 COVID-19 vaccine. Clones were sequenced by immunoSEQ multiplex PCR, and TCRdb holds only the in-frame ones, with some missing. The sample gives around 180,000 clones, around nine tenths of which show up once; roughly 8% is in the top ten. The source was peripheral blood, collected on day 0 of AZD1222 vaccination. The TCR was taken from an adult in good health.

The CDR3 bases are TGTGCCAGCAGCCCGGGCGGGACAGCTGAAGCTTTCTTT. Its translation is CASSPGGTAEAFF. The rearrangement uses TRBV7-6 and TRBJ1-1; 7 bases align to TRBD1. The germline CDR1 and CDR2 sequences are SGHVS and FNYEAQ. V was clipped by 5 bases and J by 6 bases; unmatched bases: 6. This CDR3 comprises 13 residues.